The 29 T cell receptor beta chains in this list originate from one sample, sequenced in a study of T cell changes during pregnancy in multiple sclerosis. Using immunoSEQ multiplex PCR, the repertoire was profiled, and TCRdb retains in-frame clones only, with some absent. The sample has around 49,000 clones; around 89% are singletons. Sample: peripheral blood, taken after pregnancy. The receptors come from a female donor in good health, enrolled as a control in a pregnancy study.

This sequence joins TRBV30 and TRBJ2-7; perhaps TRBD2 as D (7 bases). Trimming took 2 bases from V and 4 from J, leaving 15 bases between them. Germline V gene lookup returns CDR1 GTSNPN and CDR2 SVGIG (reference sequence). The CDR3 is 14 amino acids. CDR3 region: CAWSKGGPNYEQYF. In DNA, the CDR3 is TGTGCCTGGAGTAAGGGGGGGCCCAATTACGAGCAGTACTTC.

The chain is built from TRBV9 and TRBJ2-5; 7 bases fit TRBD2. Per the germline V gene, CDR1 is SGDLS and CDR2 is YYNGEE. V was clipped by 1 base and J by 2 bases; unmatched bases: 11. The CDR3 consists of 17 residues. Written as DNA, the CDR3 is TGTGCCAGCAGCGTAAGAGTCGACGGGGGAGGGCAAGAGACCCAGTACTTC. Residues: CASSVRVDGGGQETQYF.

The chain is built from TRBV5-5 and TRBJ2-1, with 7 bases aligning to TRBD2. This CDR3 has 16 residues. V was pared by 5 bases and J by 4 bases, with 12 bases of the junction left unmatched. Germline CDR1 and CDR2: SGHKS and YYEKEE (reference sequence). The CDR3 DNA is TGTGCCAGCAGTTTAGTAGGCGCGGGAGCTTACAATGAGCAGTTCTTC. As protein: CASSLVGAGAYNEQFF.

The V and J genes are TRBV28 and TRBJ2-1; D is perhaps TRBD2 (5 bases). In germline, CDR1 is MDHEN, CDR2 SYDVKM. The CDR3 consists of 16 residues. Trimming took off 5 bases at V and 4 bases at J, with 18 bases between the two ends. The CDR3 DNA reads as TGTGCCAGCAGTACCCAATCAGCGGAGGAGTACAATGAGCAGTTCTTC. Protein: CASSTQSAEEYNEQFF.

The V call is TRBV2, the J call TRBJ2-7; 8 positions match TRBD1. From germline, CDR1 is SNHLY and CDR2 FYNNEI. This CDR3 region has 15 residues. The V and J ends lost 2 bases and 1 base, in that order; junction bases with no gene match: 4. The CDR3 region is CASSERTGLSYEQYF. The CDR3 nucleotides are TGTGCCAGCAGTGAAAGGACAGGGCTGTCCTACGAGCAGTACTTC.

V and J are TRBV12-5 and TRBJ2-3, with 14 nucleotides matching TRBD2. This CDR3 is 18 amino acids long. The germline V gene encodes CDR1 LGHNT and CDR2 FRNRAP. V shed 3 bases, J shed 7 bases, and the junction held 12 bases outside the gene matches. CDR3 bases: TGTGCTAGTGGTTTAAGACTAGCGGGGGGGCGATATGGAAATACGCAGTATTTT. Protein sequence: CASGLRLAGGRYGNTQYF.

This clone has more than one count but fewer than ten. The chain has TRBV19 and TRBJ2-7, with D maybe TRBD1 (5 bases). The germline V gene encodes CDR1 LNHDA and CDR2 SQIVND (reference sequence). The V end was cut by 7 bases, the J end by 6 bases, with 10 bases between. This CDR3 is 11 amino acids long. In DNA, the CDR3 is TGTGCCAGTACCCAGGGATTCGAGCAGTACTTC. Translating it yields CASTQGFEQYF.

The chain is built from TRBV6-1 and TRBJ1-5; maybe TRBD1 (6 bases). The CDR3 totals 14 residues. Germline CDR1 MNHNS, CDR2 SASEGT. Between the trimmed V and J ends, which lost 8 bases and 7 bases, there was a span of 18 bases. In DNA, the CDR3 is TGTGCCAGCGGTCAAAACAGGGTCAGCCAGCCCCAGCATTTT. Translating it yields CASGQNRVSQPQHF.

The V call is TRBV29-1, the J call TRBJ1-2; no clear D. V lost 3 bases and J lost 3, with 8 bases in between. CDR3 length: 12 amino acids. CDR1 SQVTM and CDR2 ANQGSEA come from the germline V gene. Written as DNA, the CDR3 is TGCAGCGTTGACGGCGGGTACTATGGCTACACCTTC. It encodes CSVDGGYYGYTF.

The rearrangement links TRBV15 to TRBJ2-1; a weak D match, TRBD2 (6 bases). There are 16 residues in the CDR3. V was clipped by 6 bases and J by 0 bases, with 15 bases between them. From germline, CDR1 is LNHNV and CDR2 YYDKDF (reference sequence). CDR3 sequence reads: CATRPGLLPSYNEQFF. In DNA, the CDR3 is TGTGCCACCAGACCGGGACTTCTCCCCTCCTACAATGAGCAGTTCTTC.

The chain has TRBV6-1 and TRBJ2-7; possibly TRBD1 for D (5 bases). Trimming removed 1 base from V and 3 bases from J, with 13 bases in between. Germline assignment: CDR1 MNHNS and CDR2 SASEGT. The CDR3 contains 15 residues. The CDR3 DNA is TGTGCCAGCAGTGAAGGGCGCAGGGCCCTCTACGAGCAGTACTTC. Its translation: CASSEGRRALYEQYF.

Here the CDR3 reads CASSFLGQRNYGYTF. CDR3 nucleotide sequence: TGTGCCAGCAGCTTCCTGGGACAGCGGAACTATGGCTACACCTTC. V gene TRBV5-4 combines with J gene TRBJ1-2, with 7 bases fitting TRBD1. CDR1 is SGHNT and CDR2 is YYREEE in the germline V gene (reference sequence). V shed 2 bases, J shed 2 bases, and the junction held 6 bases outside the gene matches. This CDR3 is built from 15 residues.

This rearrangement joins TRBV11-2 to TRBJ2-7, with D possibly being TRBD2 (5 bases). CDR1 and CDR2 from the germline V gene are SGHAT and FQNNGV. V shed 1 base and J shed 6 bases, with 10 bases lying between them. CDR3 length: 13 amino acids. CDR3 bases: TGTGCCAGCAGCTTAGGAGGGTGGAGCGAGCAGTACTTC. Amino acids: CASSLGGWSEQYF.

Only a few counts were recorded for this clone. The chain employs TRBV20-1 and TRBJ1-1; D ambiguous. The length of the CDR3 is 11 residues. From germline, CDR1 is DFQATT and CDR2 SNEGSKA (reference sequence). The V end lost 2 bases, the J end lost 10 bases, and 11 bases lay between the germline ends. As DNA, the CDR3 is TGCAGTGCTAGAACTTCATCTACAGCTTTCTTT. This encodes CSARTSSTAFF.

The J gene is TRBJ1-2, the V gene TRBV6-1; 7 nucleotides align to TRBD1. The CDR3 is 13 residues long. CDR1 is MNHNS, CDR2 SASEGT, per germline. Unmatched junction bases numbered 1, after V lost 6 bases and J lost 0 bases. The CDR3 coding sequence is TGTGCCAGCAGCCAGGGGGCTAACTATGGCTACACCTTC. This sequence encodes CASSQGANYGYTF.

The CDR3 here is CASSQDSRPAAGNEQFF. DNA for the CDR3: TGCGCCAGCAGCCAGGATTCCAGACCCGCGGCCGGGAATGAGCAGTTCTTC. The V call is TRBV4-3, the J call TRBJ2-1; no clear D gene. From germline, CDR1 is LGHNA and CDR2 YSLEER. Trimming stripped 3 bases from V and 7 bases from J, with 22 bases between. This CDR3 has 17 amino acids.

This clone was seen only once. This chain uses TRBV19 with TRBJ1-6, with 12 bases aligning to TRBD1. V shed 3 bases and J 10 bases; nucleotides not matched to a gene: 1. Germline-derived CDR1 and CDR2 are LNHDA and SQIVND (reference sequence). CDR3 size: 14 residues. CDR3 sequence (DNA): TGTGCCAGTAGTATGGGACAGGGGGCGTCACCCCTCCACTTT. Its translation is CASSMGQGASPLHF.

The chain is built from TRBV28 and TRBJ1-2; no clear D. Per germline, CDR1 MDHEN and CDR2 SYDVKM. V was trimmed by 2 bases and J by 0 bases, leaving 4 bases between them. This CDR3 has 13 amino acids. The CDR3 coding sequence is TGTGCCAGCAGTTTACAGGCTAACTATGGCTACACCTTC. This translates into CASSLQANYGYTF.

The chain links TRBV13 to TRBJ1-5; D call uncertain. Trimming stripped 2 bases from V and 6 bases from J, with 5 bases between. The CDR3 extends over 12 amino acids. Looked up from germline, CDR1 is PRHDT and CDR2 is FYEKMQ (reference sequence). This CDR3 is CASSLIGQPQHF. In nucleotides, the CDR3 is TGTGCCAGCAGCTTAATCGGTCAGCCCCAGCATTTT. Based on the CDR3 plus reference TRBV13 and TRBJ1-5, the full variable domain is AAGVIQSPRHLIKEKRETATLKCYPIPRHDTVYWYQQGPGQDPQFLISFYEKMQSDKGSIPDRFSAQQFSDYHSELNMSSLELGDSALYFCASSLIGQPQHFGDGTRLSIL.

This chain links TRBV29-1 with TRBJ2-7; 11 bases align to TRBD1. V shed 7 bases, J shed 6 bases, and the junction held 14 bases outside the gene matches. From germline, CDR1 is SQVTM and CDR2 ANQGSEA. The CDR3 length is 15 residues. In DNA form, the CDR3 reads TGCAGCGCCGGGGGACAGGGGGTTTGGGGGAGCGAGCAGTACTTC. The encoded protein is CSAGGQGVWGSEQYF.

This clone is judged medium-sized. This chain joins TRBV28 and TRBJ2-7, with D perhaps matching TRBD1 (5 bases). Between the trimmed V and J ends, which lost 6 bases and 5 bases, there was a span of 20 bases. There are 15 residues in the CDR3. Looked up from germline, CDR1 is MDHEN and CDR2 is SYDVKM. The CDR3 sequence is CASSRTAGRANEQYF. CDR3 sequence (DNA): TGTGCCAGCAGCCGTACGGCAGGCAGGGCCAACGAGCAGTACTTC.

The chain links TRBV9 to TRBJ1-1; D might be TRBD1 (5 bases). The CDR3 runs 13 residues. V was cut by 3 bases and J by 1 base, with 7 bases left in between. Germline-derived CDR1 and CDR2 are SGDLS and YYNGEE. This CDR3 reads CASSGQQNTEAFF. The CDR3 nucleotides are TGTGCCAGCAGCGGACAGCAGAACACTGAAGCTTTCTTT.

J is TRBJ1-5 and V is TRBV29-1; D unresolved. CDR1 is SQVTM, CDR2 ANQGSEA, per germline. The CDR3 contains 12 residues. The germline V and J ends were trimmed by 7 bases and 5 bases, with 12 bases remaining between them. CDR3 sequence: CSATGLYQPQHF. In nucleotides, the CDR3 is TGCAGCGCTACGGGTCTGTATCAGCCCCAGCATTTT.

The chain uses TRBV18 and TRBJ2-7; TRBD2 agrees at 10 bases. The germline gives CDR1 KGHSH, CDR2 LQKENI. V lost 0 bases and J lost 5; bases outside the gene matches: 10. This CDR3 comprises 17 residues. CDR3 region: CASSPPGAAGGAHEQYF. CDR3 sequence (DNA): TGTGCCAGCTCACCACCGGGAGCAGCGGGGGGGGCCCACGAGCAGTACTTC.

Here the CDR3 DNA reads TGTGCCTGGCTTTCAGGGGACCGGAACACTGAAGCTTTCTTT. Amino acid sequence: CAWLSGDRNTEAFF. The chain recombines TRBV30 with TRBJ1-1; D perhaps matches TRBD1 (6 bases). The germline V and J ends were trimmed by 5 bases and 1 base, with 14 bases remaining between them. Germline V lookup: CDR1 GTSNPN, CDR2 SVGIG (reference sequence). CDR3 length: 14 amino acids.

This clone appeared once. The chain has TRBV14 and TRBJ2-5; a possible D gene is TRBD1 (5 bases). The CDR3 is 16 residues long. V was shortened by 3 bases and J by 4 bases, with 18 bases between the two germline ends. Germline V CDR1 and CDR2: SGHDN, FVKESK. CDR3 in amino acids: CASSQHPLVQGETQYF. Here the CDR3 DNA reads TGTGCCAGCAGCCAGCACCCTCTGGTCCAGGGAGAGACCCAGTACTTC.

The chain is built from TRBV6-5 and TRBJ2-5; a weak D match, TRBD1 (6 bases). CDR1 is MNHEY and CDR2 is SVGAGI in the germline V gene. The CDR3 length is 15 residues. V lost 0 bases to trimming and J lost 4 bases, with 12 bases between them. CDR3 protein: CASSYSQGDGETQYF. CDR3 DNA: TGTGCCAGCAGTTACTCACAGGGAGACGGAGAGACCCAGTACTTC.

The chain couples TRBV4-1 to TRBJ2-1; 13 nucleotides align to TRBD2. Germline CDR1 and CDR2: MGHRA and YSYEKL. Trimming at V came to 5 bases and at J to 4 bases, leaving 2 bases not matched to a gene. This CDR3 contains 15 residues. The CDR3 is CASSGTSGDYNEQFF. In nucleotides, the CDR3 is TGCGCCAGCAGCGGGACTAGCGGGGATTACAATGAGCAGTTCTTC.

The rearrangement uses TRBV7-8 and TRBJ2-1; D is ambiguous. The CDR3 is made up of 12 amino acids. The germline CDR1 and CDR2 sequences are SGHVS and FQNEAQ. Trimming shortened V by 1 base and J by 15 bases, and 13 bases separated the two germline ends. The CDR3 here is CASSLGSFGLFF. CDR3 coding DNA: TGTGCCAGCAGCTTAGGGTCTTTTGGCCTGTTCTTC.